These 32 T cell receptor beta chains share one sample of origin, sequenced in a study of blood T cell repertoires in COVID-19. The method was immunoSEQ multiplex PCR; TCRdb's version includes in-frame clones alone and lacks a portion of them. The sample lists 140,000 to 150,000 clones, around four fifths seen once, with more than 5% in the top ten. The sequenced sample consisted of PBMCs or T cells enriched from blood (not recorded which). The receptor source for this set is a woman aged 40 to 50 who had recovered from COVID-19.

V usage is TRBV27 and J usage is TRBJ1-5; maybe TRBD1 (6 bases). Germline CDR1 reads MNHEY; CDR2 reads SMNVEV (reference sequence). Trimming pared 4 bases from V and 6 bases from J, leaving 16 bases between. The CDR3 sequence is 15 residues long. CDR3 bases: TGTGCCAGCAGTTCCAGTCGAGGGGGAACTCAGCCCCAGCATTTT. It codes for CASSSSRGGTQPQHF.

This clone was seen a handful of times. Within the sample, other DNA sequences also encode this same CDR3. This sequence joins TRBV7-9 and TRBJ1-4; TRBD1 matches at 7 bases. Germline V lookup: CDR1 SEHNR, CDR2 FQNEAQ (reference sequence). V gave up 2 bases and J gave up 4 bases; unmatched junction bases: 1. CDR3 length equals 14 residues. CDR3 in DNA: TGTGCCAGCAGCTTAAGACAGGGTAATGAAAAACTGTTTTTT. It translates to CASSLRQGNEKLFF.

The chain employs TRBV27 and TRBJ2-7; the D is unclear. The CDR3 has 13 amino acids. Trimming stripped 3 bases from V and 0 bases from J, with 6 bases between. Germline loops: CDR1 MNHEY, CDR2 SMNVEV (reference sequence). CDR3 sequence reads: CASSFRPSYEQYF. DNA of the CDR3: TGTGCCAGCAGTTTCAGGCCCTCCTACGAGCAGTACTTC.

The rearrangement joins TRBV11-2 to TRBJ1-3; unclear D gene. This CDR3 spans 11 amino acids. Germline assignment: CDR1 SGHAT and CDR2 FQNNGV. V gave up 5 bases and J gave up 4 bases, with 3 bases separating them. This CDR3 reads CASSPGNTIYF. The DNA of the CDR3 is TGTGCCAGCAGCCCAGGAAACACCATATATTTT.

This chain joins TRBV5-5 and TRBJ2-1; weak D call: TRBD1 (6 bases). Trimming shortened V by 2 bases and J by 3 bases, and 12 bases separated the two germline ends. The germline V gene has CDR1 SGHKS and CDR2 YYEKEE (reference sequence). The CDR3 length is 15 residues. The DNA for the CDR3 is TGTGCCAGCAGCTTACAGGGTCCGAGCTACAATGAGCAGTTCTTC. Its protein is CASSLQGPSYNEQFF.

As DNA, the CDR3 is TGTGCCAGCCAACAGGGGACACTGAACACTGAAGCTTTCTTT. This gives the protein CASQQGTLNTEAFF. The chain has TRBV19 and TRBJ1-1; 7 nucleotides line up with TRBD1. The CDR3 length is 14 residues. Germline loops: CDR1 LNHDA, CDR2 SQIVND (reference sequence). Trimming took 9 bases from V and 0 from J; bases not matched to a gene: 7.

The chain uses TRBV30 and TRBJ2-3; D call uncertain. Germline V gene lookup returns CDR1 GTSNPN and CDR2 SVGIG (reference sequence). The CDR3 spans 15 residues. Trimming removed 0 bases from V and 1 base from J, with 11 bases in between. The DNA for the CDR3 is TGTGCCTGGAGTGTTTCGGTGCCGGGCACAGATACGCAGTATTTT. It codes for CAWSVSVPGTDTQYF. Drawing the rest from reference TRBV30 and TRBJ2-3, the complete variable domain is SQTIHQWPATLVQPVGSPLSLECTVEGTSNPNLYWYRQAAGRGLQLLFYSVGIGQISSEVPQNLSASRPQDRQFILSSKKLLLSDSGFYLCAWSVSVPGTDTQYFGPGTRLTVL.

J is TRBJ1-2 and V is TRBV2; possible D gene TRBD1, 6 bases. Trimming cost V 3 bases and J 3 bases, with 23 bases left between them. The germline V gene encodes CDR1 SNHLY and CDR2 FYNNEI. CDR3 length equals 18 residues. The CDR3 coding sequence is TGTGCCAGCAGTGAGTTTCCCCCCCCGTGGACAGCGGACTATGGCTACACCTTC. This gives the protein CASSEFPPPWTADYGYTF.

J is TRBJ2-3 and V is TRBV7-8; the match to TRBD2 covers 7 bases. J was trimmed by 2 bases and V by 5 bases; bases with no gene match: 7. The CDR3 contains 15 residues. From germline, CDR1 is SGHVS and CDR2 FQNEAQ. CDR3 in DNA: TGTGCCAGCAGCCCTCGGCGGGAGAACACAGATACGCAGTATTTT. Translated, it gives CASSPRRENTDTQYF. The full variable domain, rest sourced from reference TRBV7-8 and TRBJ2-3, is GAGVSQSPRYKVAKRGQDVALRCDPISGHVSLFWYQQALGQGPEFLTYFQNEAQLDKSGLPSDRFFAERPEGSVSTLKIQRTQQEDSAVYLCASSPRRENTDTQYFGPGTRLTVL.

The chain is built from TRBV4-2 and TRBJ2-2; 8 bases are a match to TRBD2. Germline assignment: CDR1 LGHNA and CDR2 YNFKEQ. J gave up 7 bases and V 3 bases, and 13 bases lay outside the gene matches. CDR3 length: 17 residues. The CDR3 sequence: CASSHEVGAGDVGELFF. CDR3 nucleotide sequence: TGTGCCAGCAGCCATGAAGTGGGAGCGGGAGATGTCGGGGAGCTGTTTTTT.

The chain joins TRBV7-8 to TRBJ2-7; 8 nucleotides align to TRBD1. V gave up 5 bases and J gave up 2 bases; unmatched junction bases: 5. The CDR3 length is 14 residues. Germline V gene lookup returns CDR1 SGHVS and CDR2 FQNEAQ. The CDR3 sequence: CASSRDRSAYEQYF. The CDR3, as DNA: TGTGCCAGCAGCCGGGACAGGTCAGCCTACGAGCAGTACTTC.

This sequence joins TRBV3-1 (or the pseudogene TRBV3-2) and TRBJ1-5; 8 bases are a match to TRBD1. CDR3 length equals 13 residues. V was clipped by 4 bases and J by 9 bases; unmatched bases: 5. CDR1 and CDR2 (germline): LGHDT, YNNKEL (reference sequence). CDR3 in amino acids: CASSPDRARPQHF. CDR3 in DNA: TGTGCCAGCAGCCCGGACAGGGCGAGGCCCCAGCATTTT.

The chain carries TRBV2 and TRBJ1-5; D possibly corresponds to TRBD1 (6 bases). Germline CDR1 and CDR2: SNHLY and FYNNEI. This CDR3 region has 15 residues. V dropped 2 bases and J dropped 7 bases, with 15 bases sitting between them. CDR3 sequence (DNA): TGTGCCAGCAGTGAAAGGGACACGGGTCTGCAGCCCCAGCATTTT. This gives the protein CASSERDTGLQPQHF. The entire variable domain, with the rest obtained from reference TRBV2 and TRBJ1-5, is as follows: EPEVTQTPSHQVTQMGQEVILRCVPISNHLYFYWYRQILGQKVEFLVSFYNNEISEKSEIFDDQFSVERPDGSNFTLKIRSTKLEDSAMYFCASSERDTGLQPQHFGDGTRLSIL.

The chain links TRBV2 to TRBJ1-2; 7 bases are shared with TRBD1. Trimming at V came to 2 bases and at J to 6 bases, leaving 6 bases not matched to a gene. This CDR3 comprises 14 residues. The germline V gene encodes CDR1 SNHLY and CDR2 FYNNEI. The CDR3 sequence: CASSEWGQGDGYTF. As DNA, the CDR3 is TGTGCCAGCAGTGAATGGGGGCAGGGGGATGGCTACACCTTC. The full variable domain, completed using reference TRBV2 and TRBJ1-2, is EPEVTQTPSHQVTQMGQEVILRCVPISNHLYFYWYRQILGQKVEFLVSFYNNEISEKSEIFDDQFSVERPDGSNFTLKIRSTKLEDSAMYFCASSEWGQGDGYTFGSGTRLTVV.

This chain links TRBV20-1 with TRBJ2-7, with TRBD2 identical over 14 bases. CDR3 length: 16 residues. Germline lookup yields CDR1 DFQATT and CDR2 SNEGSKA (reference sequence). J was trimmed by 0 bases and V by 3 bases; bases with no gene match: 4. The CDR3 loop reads CSASRGTSGSSYEQYF. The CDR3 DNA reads TGCAGTGCTAGTAGAGGGACTAGCGGGAGCTCCTACGAGCAGTACTTC.

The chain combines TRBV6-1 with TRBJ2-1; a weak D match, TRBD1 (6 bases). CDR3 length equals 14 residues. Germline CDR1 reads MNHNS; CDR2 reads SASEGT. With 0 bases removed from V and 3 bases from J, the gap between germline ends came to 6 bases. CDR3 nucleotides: TGTGCCAGCAGTGAAGCGGACAGCTACAATGAGCAGTTCTTC. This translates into CASSEADSYNEQFF.

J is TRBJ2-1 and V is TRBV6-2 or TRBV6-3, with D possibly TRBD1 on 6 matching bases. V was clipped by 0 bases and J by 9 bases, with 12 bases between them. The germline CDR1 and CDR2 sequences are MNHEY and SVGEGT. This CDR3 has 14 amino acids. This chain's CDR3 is CASSYSTLGGEQFF. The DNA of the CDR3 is TGTGCCAGCAGTTACTCGACGTTAGGGGGTGAGCAGTTCTTC.

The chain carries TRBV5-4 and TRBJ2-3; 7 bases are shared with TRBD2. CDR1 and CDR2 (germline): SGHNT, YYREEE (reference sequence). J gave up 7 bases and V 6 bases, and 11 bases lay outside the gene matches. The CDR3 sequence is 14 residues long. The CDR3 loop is CASKGTNETYTQYF. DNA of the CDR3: TGTGCCAGCAAAGGGACTAACGAGACCTATACGCAGTATTTT.

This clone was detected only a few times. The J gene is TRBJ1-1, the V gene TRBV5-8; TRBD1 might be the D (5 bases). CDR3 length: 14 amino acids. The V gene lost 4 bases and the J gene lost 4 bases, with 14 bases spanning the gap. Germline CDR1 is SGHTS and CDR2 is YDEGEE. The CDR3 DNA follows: TGTGCCAGCAGCCTCAGCGGGGCGGGCACTGAAGCTTTCTTT. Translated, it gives CASSLSGAGTEAFF.

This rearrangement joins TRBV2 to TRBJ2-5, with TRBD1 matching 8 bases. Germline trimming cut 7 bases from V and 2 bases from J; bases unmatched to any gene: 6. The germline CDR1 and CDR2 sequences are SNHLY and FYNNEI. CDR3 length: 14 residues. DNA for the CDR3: TGTGCCAGCAATAGCCGACAGGGGCAAGAGACCCAGTACTTC. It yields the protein CASNSRQGQETQYF.

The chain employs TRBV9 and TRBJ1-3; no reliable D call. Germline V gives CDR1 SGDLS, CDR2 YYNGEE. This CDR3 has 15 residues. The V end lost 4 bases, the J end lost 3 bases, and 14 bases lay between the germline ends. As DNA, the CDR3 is TGTGCCAGCAGCCCCTCTCCGGTTGGTGGAAACACCATATATTTT. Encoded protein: CASSPSPVGGNTIYF. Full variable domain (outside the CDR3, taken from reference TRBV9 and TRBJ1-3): DSGVTQTPKHLITATGQRVTLRCSPRSGDLSVYWYQQSLDQGLQFLIQYYNGEERAKGNILERFSAQQFPDLHSELNLSSLELGDSALYFCASSPSPVGGNTIYFGEGSWLTVV.

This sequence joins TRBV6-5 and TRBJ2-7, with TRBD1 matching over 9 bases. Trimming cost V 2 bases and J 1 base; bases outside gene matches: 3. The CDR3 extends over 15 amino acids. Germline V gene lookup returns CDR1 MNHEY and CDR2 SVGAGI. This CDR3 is CASSYVQGASYEQYF. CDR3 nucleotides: TGTGCCAGCAGTTACGTACAGGGGGCTTCCTACGAGCAGTACTTC.

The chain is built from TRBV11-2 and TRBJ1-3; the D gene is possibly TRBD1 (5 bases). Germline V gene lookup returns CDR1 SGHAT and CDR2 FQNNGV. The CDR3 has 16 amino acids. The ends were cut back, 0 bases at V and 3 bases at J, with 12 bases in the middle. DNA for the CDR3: TGTGCCAGCAGCTTAGATCGGGCAGGGCATGGAAACACCATATATTTT. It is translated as CASSLDRAGHGNTIYF.

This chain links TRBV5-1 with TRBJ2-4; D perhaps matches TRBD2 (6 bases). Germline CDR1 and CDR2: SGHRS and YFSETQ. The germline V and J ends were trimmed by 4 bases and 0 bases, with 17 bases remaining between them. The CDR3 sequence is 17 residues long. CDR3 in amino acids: CASSPVAGQIAKNIQYF. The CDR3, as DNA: TGCGCCAGCAGCCCGGTTGCGGGGCAGATAGCCAAAAACATTCAGTACTTC.

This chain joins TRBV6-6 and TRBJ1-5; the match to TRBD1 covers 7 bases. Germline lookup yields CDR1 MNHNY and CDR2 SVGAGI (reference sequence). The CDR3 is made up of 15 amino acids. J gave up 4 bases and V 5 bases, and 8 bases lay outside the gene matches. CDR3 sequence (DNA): TGTGCCAGCAGTGGCCGGGACAGTAAGAATCAGCCCCAGCATTTT. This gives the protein CASSGRDSKNQPQHF.

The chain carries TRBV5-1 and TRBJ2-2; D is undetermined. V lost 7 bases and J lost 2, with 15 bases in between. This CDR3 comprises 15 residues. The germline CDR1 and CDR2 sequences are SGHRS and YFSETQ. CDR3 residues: CASQPRVLNTGELFF. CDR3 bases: TGCGCCAGCCAACCACGGGTACTAAACACCGGGGAGCTGTTTTTT.

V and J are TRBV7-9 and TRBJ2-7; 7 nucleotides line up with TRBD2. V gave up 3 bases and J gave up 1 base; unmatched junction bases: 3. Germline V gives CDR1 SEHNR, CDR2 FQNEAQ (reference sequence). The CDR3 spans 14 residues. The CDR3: CASSFVGGSYEQYF. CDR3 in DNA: TGTGCCAGCAGCTTTGTCGGGGGGTCCTACGAGCAGTACTTC.

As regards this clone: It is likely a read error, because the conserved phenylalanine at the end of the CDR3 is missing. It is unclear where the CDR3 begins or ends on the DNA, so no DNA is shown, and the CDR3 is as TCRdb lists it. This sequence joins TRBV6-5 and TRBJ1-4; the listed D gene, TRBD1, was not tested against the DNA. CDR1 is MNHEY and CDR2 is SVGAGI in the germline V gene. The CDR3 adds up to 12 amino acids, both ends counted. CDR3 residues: CAIPRQGSPIPI.

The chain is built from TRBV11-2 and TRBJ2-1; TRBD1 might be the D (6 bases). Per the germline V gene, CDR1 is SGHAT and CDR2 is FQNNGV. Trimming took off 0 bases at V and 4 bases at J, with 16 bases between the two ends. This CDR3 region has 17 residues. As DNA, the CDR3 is TGTGCCAGCAGCTTAGATCAGGGGATAACGATTTACAATGAGCAGTTCTTC. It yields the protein CASSLDQGITIYNEQFF. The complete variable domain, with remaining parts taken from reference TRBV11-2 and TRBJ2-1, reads EAGVAQSPRYKIIEKRQSVAFWCNPISGHATLYWYQQILGQGPKLLIQFQNNGVVDDSQLPKDRFSAERLKGVDSTLKIQPAKLEDSAVYLCASSLDQGITIYNEQFFGPGTRLTVL.

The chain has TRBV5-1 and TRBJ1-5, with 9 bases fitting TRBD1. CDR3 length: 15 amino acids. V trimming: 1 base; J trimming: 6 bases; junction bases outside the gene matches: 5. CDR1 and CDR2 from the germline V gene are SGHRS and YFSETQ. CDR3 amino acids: CASSLTTGGGQPQHF. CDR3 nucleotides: TGCGCCAGCAGCTTGACTACAGGGGGCGGTCAGCCCCAGCATTTT.

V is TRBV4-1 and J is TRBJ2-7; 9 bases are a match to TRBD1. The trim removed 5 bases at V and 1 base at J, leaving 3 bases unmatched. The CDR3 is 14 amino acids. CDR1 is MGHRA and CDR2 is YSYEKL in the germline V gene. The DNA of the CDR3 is TGCGCCAGCAGCACCGGGACAGGGTCCTACGAGCAGTACTTC. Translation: CASSTGTGSYEQYF.

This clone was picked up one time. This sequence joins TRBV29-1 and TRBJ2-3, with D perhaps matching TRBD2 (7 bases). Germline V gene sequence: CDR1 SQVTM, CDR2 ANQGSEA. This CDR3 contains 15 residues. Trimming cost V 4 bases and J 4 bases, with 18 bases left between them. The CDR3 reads CSVAGTRGRPDTQYF. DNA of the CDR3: TGCAGCGTTGCGGGGACACGCGGGAGACCAGATACGCAGTATTTT.